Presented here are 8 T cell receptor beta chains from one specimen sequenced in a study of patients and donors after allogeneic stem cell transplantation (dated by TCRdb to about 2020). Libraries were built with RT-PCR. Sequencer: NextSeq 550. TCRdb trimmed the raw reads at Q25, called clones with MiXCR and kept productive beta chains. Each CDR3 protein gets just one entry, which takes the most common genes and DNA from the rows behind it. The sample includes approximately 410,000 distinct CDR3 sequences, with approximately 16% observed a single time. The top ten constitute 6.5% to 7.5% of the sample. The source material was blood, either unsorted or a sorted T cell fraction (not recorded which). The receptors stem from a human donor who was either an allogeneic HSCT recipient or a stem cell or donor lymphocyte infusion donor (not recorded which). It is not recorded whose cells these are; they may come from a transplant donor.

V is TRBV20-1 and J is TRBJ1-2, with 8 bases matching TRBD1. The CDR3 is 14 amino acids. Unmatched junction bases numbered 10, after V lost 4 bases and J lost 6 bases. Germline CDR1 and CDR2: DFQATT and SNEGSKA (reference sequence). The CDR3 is CSATGDRSFNGYTF. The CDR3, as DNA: TGCAGTGCTACAGGGGACAGGTCCTTTAATGGCTACACCTTC.

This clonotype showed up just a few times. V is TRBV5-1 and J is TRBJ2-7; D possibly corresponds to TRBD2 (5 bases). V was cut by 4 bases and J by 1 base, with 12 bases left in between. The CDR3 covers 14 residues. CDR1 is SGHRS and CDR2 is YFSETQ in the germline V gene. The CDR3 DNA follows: TGCGCCAGCAGCCTGGAGGCAGCTTCCTACGAGCAGTACTTC. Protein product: CASSLEAASYEQYF.

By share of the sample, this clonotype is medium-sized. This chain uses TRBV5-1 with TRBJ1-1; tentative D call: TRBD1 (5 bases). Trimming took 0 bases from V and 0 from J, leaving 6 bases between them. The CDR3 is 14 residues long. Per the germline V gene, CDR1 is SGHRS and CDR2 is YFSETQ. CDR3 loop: CASSLDRLNTEAFF. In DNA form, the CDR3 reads TGCGCCAGCAGCTTGGACAGGTTGAACACTGAAGCTTTCTTT.

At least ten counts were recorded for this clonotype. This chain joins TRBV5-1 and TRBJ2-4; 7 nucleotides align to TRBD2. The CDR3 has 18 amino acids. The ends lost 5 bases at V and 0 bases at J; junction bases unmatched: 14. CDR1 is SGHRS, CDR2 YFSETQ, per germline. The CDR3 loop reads CASRPLAAVQLAKNIQYF. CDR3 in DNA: TGCGCCAGCAGACCCCTAGCGGCCGTTCAACTAGCCAAAAACATTCAGTACTTC.

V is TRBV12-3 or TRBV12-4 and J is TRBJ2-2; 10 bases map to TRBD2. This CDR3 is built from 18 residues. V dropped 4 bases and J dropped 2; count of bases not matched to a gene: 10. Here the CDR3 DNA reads TGTGCCAGCAGTTATATTGCTGGGACTAGCGACAACACCGGGGAGCTGTTTTTT. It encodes CASSYIAGTSDNTGELFF.

Here the CDR3 reads CASSVGVGSPYGYTF. The CDR3 DNA reads TGTGCCAGCAGCGTAGGGGTGGGATCCCCCTATGGCTACACCTTC. V usage is TRBV9 and J usage is TRBJ1-2; unclear D gene. CDR3 size: 15 residues. CDR1 is SGDLS, CDR2 YYNGEE, per germline. V was pared by 0 bases and J by 4 bases, with 13 bases between. The whole variable domain, filled in from reference TRBV9 and TRBJ1-2, reads DSGVTQTPKHLITATGQRVTLRCSPRSGDLSVYWYQQSLDQGLQFLIQYYNGEERAKGNILERFSAQQFPDLHSELNLSSLELGDSALYFCASSVGVGSPYGYTFGSGTRLTVV.

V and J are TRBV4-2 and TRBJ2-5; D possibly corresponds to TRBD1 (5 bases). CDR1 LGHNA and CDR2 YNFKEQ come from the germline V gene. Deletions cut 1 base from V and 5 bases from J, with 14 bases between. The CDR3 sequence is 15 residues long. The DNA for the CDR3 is TGTGCCAGCAGCCAAGCACAGGACCTAATCGAGACCCAGTACTTC. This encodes CASSQAQDLIETQYF.

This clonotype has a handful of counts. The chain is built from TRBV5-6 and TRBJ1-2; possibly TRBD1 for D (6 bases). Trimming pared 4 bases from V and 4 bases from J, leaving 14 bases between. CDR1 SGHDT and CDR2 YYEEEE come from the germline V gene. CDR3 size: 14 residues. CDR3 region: CASSHKGQTYGYTF. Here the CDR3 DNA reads TGTGCCAGCAGCCACAAGGGACAAACCTATGGCTACACCTTC.